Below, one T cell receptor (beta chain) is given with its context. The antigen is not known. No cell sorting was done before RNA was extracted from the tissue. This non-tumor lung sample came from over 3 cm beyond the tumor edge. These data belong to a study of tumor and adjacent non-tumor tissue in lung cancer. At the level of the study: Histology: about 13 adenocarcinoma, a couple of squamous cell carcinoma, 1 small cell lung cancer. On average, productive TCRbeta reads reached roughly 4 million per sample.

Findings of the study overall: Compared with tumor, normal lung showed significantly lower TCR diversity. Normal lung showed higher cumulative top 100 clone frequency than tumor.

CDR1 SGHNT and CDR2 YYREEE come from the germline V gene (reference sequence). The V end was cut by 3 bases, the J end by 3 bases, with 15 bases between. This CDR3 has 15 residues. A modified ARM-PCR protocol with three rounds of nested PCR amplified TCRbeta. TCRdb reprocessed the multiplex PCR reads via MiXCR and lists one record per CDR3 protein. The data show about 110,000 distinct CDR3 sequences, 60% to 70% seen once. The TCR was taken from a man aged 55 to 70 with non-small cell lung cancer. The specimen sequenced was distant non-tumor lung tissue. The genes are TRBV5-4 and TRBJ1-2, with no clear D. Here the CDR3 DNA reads TGTGCCAGCAGCTCGTCAGAGGGTTATGACTATGGCTACACCTTC. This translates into CASSSSEGYDYGYTF.